Listed here are 20 T cell receptor beta chains from one sample, sequenced in a study of shared clonotypes between healthy human individuals. Here immunoSEQ multiplex PCR was the method, and the copy in TCRdb shows in-frame clones only, minus some. The table includes about 320,000 clones, around 87% detected once. Sequencing input: memory CD8+ T cells sorted from blood. The subset: CD45RO+ cells pooled with CCR7-negative TemRA cells. The receptors stem from a man between 18 and 29 years old in good health.

The rearrangement joins TRBV7-9 to TRBJ2-5; the D gene is possibly TRBD1 (6 bases). The V and J ends lost 5 bases and 5 bases respectively, with 21 bases between them. Germline-derived CDR1 and CDR2 are SEHNR and FQNEAQ (reference sequence). The CDR3 loop spans 16 amino acids. The CDR3 DNA follows: TGTGCCAGCAGCGGAAACAGGGACGGGATAGGGGAGACCCAGTACTTC. This codes for CASSGNRDGIGETQYF.

This clone came up once. Other DNA sequences in the sample encode the same CDR3. The rearrangement links TRBV9 to TRBJ1-3; 8 bases fit TRBD1. J lost 2 bases, V lost 0 bases, and 1 base had no gene match. The CDR3 is 15 residues long. The germline V gene encodes CDR1 SGDLS and CDR2 YYNGEE. CDR3 nucleotides: TGTGCCAGCAGCGTAGGACAGGGGCCTGGAAACACCATATATTTT. Encoded protein: CASSVGQGPGNTIYF.

The rearrangement links TRBV10-2 to TRBJ2-7; D gene ambiguous. This CDR3 is built from 13 residues. Deletions cut 0 bases from V and 7 bases from J, with 10 bases between. The germline CDR1 and CDR2 sequences are WSHSY and SAAADI. CDR3 residues: CASSESRQREQYF. CDR3 nucleotides: TGCGCCAGCAGTGAGTCTAGACAACGGGAGCAGTACTTC.

This clone was seen once. The chain recombines TRBV7-2 with TRBJ2-7; 12 bases are shared with TRBD2. This CDR3 spans 17 amino acids. The germline CDR1 and CDR2 sequences are SGHTA and FQGNSA. Trimming at V came to 2 bases and at J to 3 bases, leaving 8 bases not matched to a gene. The CDR3 nucleotides are TGTGCCAGCAGCTTATTTGGGACTAGCGGGCCTAACTACGAGCAGTACTTC. It translates to CASSLFGTSGPNYEQYF.

With regard to this clone: The identical CDR3 is also encoded by other nucleotide sequences in the sample. CDR3 loop: CASSLEAGPYNEQFF. The CDR3 nucleotides are TGTGCCAGCAGCTTAGAGGCGGGTCCCTACAATGAGCAGTTCTTC. The chain combines TRBV11-2 with TRBJ2-1, with D possibly TRBD2 on 5 matching bases. CDR1 is SGHAT, CDR2 FQNNGV, per germline. The CDR3 has 15 amino acids. The V end was cut by 0 bases, the J end by 2 bases, with 8 bases between.

The chain joins TRBV6-5 to TRBJ2-3; D not certain. Germline CDR1 MNHEY, CDR2 SVGAGI. The V and J ends lost 0 bases and 2 bases respectively, with 6 bases between them. The CDR3 has 14 amino acids. The CDR3 is CASSYSGNTDTQYF. The CDR3 coding sequence is TGTGCCAGCAGTTACTCGGGAAACACAGATACGCAGTATTTT.

This clone came up once. The rearrangement links TRBV27 to TRBJ1-2; D gene ambiguous. The CDR3 length is 13 residues. Trimming pared 3 bases from V and 4 bases from J, leaving 9 bases between. The V gene's germline CDR1 is MNHEY and CDR2 SMNVEV (reference sequence). CDR3 sequence: CASSFLGSYGYTF. The CDR3 DNA is TGTGCCAGCAGTTTTCTGGGAAGCTATGGCTACACCTTC.

The chain joins TRBV7-9 to TRBJ1-1; a weak D match, TRBD1 (5 bases). There are 16 residues in the CDR3. Germline V gives CDR1 SEHNR, CDR2 FQNEAQ (reference sequence). Deletions cut 5 bases from V and 1 base from J, with 17 bases between. Written as DNA, the CDR3 is TGTGCCAGCAGCCCCTTGGGGGGTGCAAGGAACACTGAAGCTTTCTTT. This sequence encodes CASSPLGGARNTEAFF.

The genes are TRBV4-3 and TRBJ2-7; the D is unclear. The CDR3 runs 14 residues. The V gene lost 0 bases and the J gene lost 0 bases, with 6 bases spanning the gap. Germline V gene sequence: CDR1 LGHNA, CDR2 YSLEER. For the CDR3, the DNA is TGCGCCAGCAGCCAAGAACCAGACTCCTACGAGCAGTACTTC. Encoded protein: CASSQEPDSYEQYF.

This clone was detected only a few times. The rearrangement links TRBV6-5 to TRBJ2-7, with 7 nucleotides matching TRBD2. Germline trimming cut 2 bases from V and 5 bases from J; bases unmatched to any gene: 6. This CDR3 spans 14 amino acids. Germline V lookup: CDR1 MNHEY, CDR2 SVGAGI. Here the CDR3 reads CASSYEGRANEQYF. In DNA, the CDR3 is TGTGCCAGCAGTTACGAGGGGAGGGCGAACGAGCAGTACTTC.

V usage is TRBV7-2 and J usage is TRBJ2-1; 7 bases match TRBD2. J was trimmed by 5 bases and V by 7 bases; bases with no gene match: 11. There are 15 residues in the CDR3. Germline V lookup: CDR1 SGHTA, CDR2 FQGNSA. CDR3 sequence reads: CASTTWRESHNEQFF. CDR3 nucleotide sequence: TGTGCCAGCACCACCTGGCGGGAGAGCCACAATGAGCAGTTCTTC.

The J gene is TRBJ2-2, the V gene TRBV30; 8 bases are shared with TRBD2. The V gene's germline CDR1 is GTSNPN and CDR2 SVGIG (reference sequence). There are 16 residues in the CDR3. The V gene end was trimmed by 2 bases and the J gene end by 6 bases; junction bases not matched to a gene: 11. In nucleotides, the CDR3 is TGTGCCTGGAGTTGGTGGGCCGGGAGGGCCTCCGGGGAGCTGTTTTTT. Its translation: CAWSWWAGRASGELFF.

J is TRBJ2-7 and V is TRBV14; TRBD2 might be the D (5 bases). CDR1 and CDR2 (germline): SGHDN, FVKESK. V lost 7 bases and J 3 bases, leaving 19 bases between the germline ends. The CDR3 runs to 15 residues. DNA for the CDR3: TGTGCCAGCACCCCGCTCGGGGTACCGATCTACGAGCAGTACTTC. Its translation: CASTPLGVPIYEQYF. Full variable domain (missing parts from reference TRBV14 and TRBJ2-7): EAGVTQFPSHSVIEKGQTVTLRCDPISGHDNLYWYRRVMGKEIKFLLHFVKESKQDESGMPNNRFLAERTGGTYSTLKVQPAELEDSGVYFCASTPLGVPIYEQYFGPGTRLTVT.

This sequence joins TRBV6-1 and TRBJ2-7; no clear D gene. There are 14 residues in the CDR3. Germline values: CDR1 MNHNS, CDR2 SASEGT. Trimming stripped 8 bases from V and 3 bases from J, with 17 bases between. The CDR3 coding sequence is TGTGCCAGCGTTAGGGTAGAAAACCTCTACGAGCAGTACTTC. This gives the protein CASVRVENLYEQYF.

This chain connects TRBV27 to TRBJ2-7, with D possibly being TRBD1 (5 bases). The CDR3 spans 13 residues. Germline V lookup: CDR1 MNHEY, CDR2 SMNVEV (reference sequence). V was trimmed by 0 bases and J by 6 bases, leaving 9 bases between them. The CDR3 reads CASSLSQGSEQYF. CDR3 in DNA: TGTGCCAGCAGTTTATCGCAGGGTAGCGAGCAGTACTTC.

The V gene is TRBV4-2, the J gene TRBJ2-7; 10 nucleotides match TRBD1. The germline V gene has CDR1 LGHNA and CDR2 YNFKEQ. The length of the CDR3 is 14 residues. Trimming cost V 4 bases and J 4 bases; bases outside gene matches: 4. CDR3 region: CASSPDRGGYEQYF. CDR3 nucleotide sequence: TGTGCCAGCAGCCCGGACAGGGGGGGGTACGAGCAGTACTTC.

The chain links TRBV30 to TRBJ2-1; D call uncertain. The CDR3 sequence is 10 residues long. Germline CDR1 GTSNPN, CDR2 SVGIG (reference sequence). Trimming took 2 bases from V and 10 from J, leaving 6 bases between them. CDR3 coding DNA: TGTGCCTGGAGTACCGGGGAGCAGTTCTTC. This codes for CAWSTGEQFF.

This sequence joins TRBV13 and TRBJ2-7; 10 bases are a match to TRBD1. Germline V gene sequence: CDR1 PRHDT, CDR2 FYEKMQ (reference sequence). J gave up 5 bases and V 5 bases, and 18 bases lay outside the gene matches. The CDR3 contains 18 residues. The DNA of the CDR3 is TGTGCCAGCAGCACGAGCGGGACAGGGGCCGTACTTTTGGACGAGCAGTACTTC. This translates into CASSTSGTGAVLLDEQYF.

V is TRBV7-9 and J is TRBJ1-5; 7 bases line up with TRBD1. V trimming: 1 base; J trimming: 6 bases; junction bases outside the gene matches: 6. Germline V gene sequence: CDR1 SEHNR, CDR2 FQNEAQ (reference sequence). This CDR3 spans 15 amino acids. The CDR3 sequence: CASSLEGGAGQPQHF. The CDR3 DNA follows: TGTGCCAGCAGCTTAGAAGGGGGCGCGGGTCAGCCCCAGCATTTT.

The chain has TRBV4-3 and TRBJ1-1; 10 bases are a match to TRBD1. The V gene's germline CDR1 is LGHNA and CDR2 YSLEER. V was clipped by 6 bases and J by 4 bases; unmatched bases: 8. The CDR3 has 15 amino acids. CDR3 protein: CASSTGTGAFTEAFF. In nucleotides, the CDR3 is TGCGCCAGCAGTACCGGGACAGGGGCCTTCACTGAAGCTTTCTTT.